A single sample is the source of the 4 T cell receptor beta chains below, sequenced in a study of T cells of healthy individuals. In TCRdb, the 5' RACE reads were re-called with MiXCR into one record per CDR3 protein. Seen here are 95,000 to 100,000 distinct CDR3 sequences, around 17% observed once, and the top ten hold 6.2%. These receptors all come from a human donor in good health.

This clonotype was seen more than once but under ten times. The rearrangement uses TRBV29-1 and TRBJ2-7, with 9 bases aligning to TRBD1. This CDR3 comprises 12 residues. From germline, CDR1 is SQVTM and CDR2 ANQGSEA. This CDR3 is CLTGTGRIEQYF. In nucleotides, the CDR3 is TGCCTAACAGGGACAGGGAGGATCGAGCAGTACTTC.

The sample holds many counts of this clonotype. The chain links TRBV10-3 to TRBJ2-3; perhaps TRBD2 as D (6 bases). V was trimmed by 4 bases and J by 2 bases, leaving 10 bases between them. The germline V gene has CDR1 ENHRY and CDR2 SYGVKD. The CDR3 is made up of 14 amino acids. In nucleotides, the CDR3 is TGTGCCATCAGTGGGGGGGATGTCACAGATACGCAGTATTTT. Its translation is CAISGGDVTDTQYF.

This clonotype showed up just once. The rearrangement links TRBV7-2 to TRBJ2-1; 8 nucleotides match TRBD2. The CDR3 extends over 14 amino acids. The junction had 9 bases not matched to a gene; V was cut back by 5 bases and J by 9 bases. The germline V gene encodes CDR1 SGHTA and CDR2 FQGNSA. CDR3 amino acids: CASSNGLARGEQFF. The CDR3 DNA is TGTGCCAGCAGCAACGGACTAGCCAGGGGTGAGCAGTTCTTC.

This clonotype was picked up many times. The chain uses TRBV6-6 and TRBJ2-2; D is perhaps TRBD1 (6 bases). CDR1 and CDR2 from the germline V gene are MNHNY and SVGAGI (reference sequence). CDR3 length: 13 amino acids. The germline V and J ends were trimmed by 6 bases and 5 bases, with 10 bases remaining between them. CDR3 region: CASSNRETGELFF. CDR3 coding DNA: TGTGCCAGCAGCAACAGGGAGACCGGGGAGCTGTTTTTT.